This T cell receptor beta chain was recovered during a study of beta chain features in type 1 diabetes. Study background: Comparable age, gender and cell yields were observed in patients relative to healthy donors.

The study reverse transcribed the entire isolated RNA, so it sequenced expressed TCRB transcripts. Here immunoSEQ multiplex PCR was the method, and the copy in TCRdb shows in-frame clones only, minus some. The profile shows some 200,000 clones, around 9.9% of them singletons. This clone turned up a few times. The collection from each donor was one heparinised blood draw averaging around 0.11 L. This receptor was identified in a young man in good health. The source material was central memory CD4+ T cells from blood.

DNA for the CDR3: TGCAGCGTTGAAGTGGGTATCTATGGCTACACCTTC. It specifies CSVEVGIYGYTF. The chain combines TRBV29-1 with TRBJ1-2, with no clear D. CDR3 length: 12 amino acids. Trimming took 1 base from V and 4 from J, leaving 7 bases between them. From germline, CDR1 is SQVTM and CDR2 ANQGSEA.